Listed here are 9 T cell receptor beta chains from one sample, sequenced in a study of regulatory T cells in long-lasting Graves disease. Arm-PCR of CDR3 regions and iRepertoire HTBI primers were used to build TCR beta libraries. A single record per CDR3 protein comes from TCRdb applying MiXCR to the multiplex PCR reads. The sample holds approximately 400,000 distinct CDR3 sequences, about 15% seen once. The time point: newly diagnosed GD, antithyroid drugs for less than 3 months. Generation of the TCR library employed RNA extracted from PBMCs. This sample was also put to use in a study of T cells in Graves' hyperthyroidism and ophthalmopathy.

Sequencing was performed on peripheral blood mononuclear cells (PBMCs), taken at new diagnosis, from a patient treated with antithyroid drugs. Source of these receptors: a woman aged 40 to 49 with Graves disease.

This clonotype came up a few times. This chain joins TRBV11-2 and TRBJ1-5; tentative D call: TRBD1 (5 bases). CDR3 size: 16 residues. V lost 3 bases to trimming and J lost 0 bases, with 12 bases between them. CDR1 SGHAT and CDR2 FQNNGV come from the germline V gene. For the CDR3, the DNA is TGTGCCAGCAGCTTGGCGGGACCACATAGCAATCAGCCCCAGCATTTT. This codes for CASSLAGPHSNQPQHF.

The CDR3 region has the DNA TGTGCCAGCAGCCAAGATAAGGGACGGAACTATGGCTACACCTTC. Amino acid sequence: CASSQDKGRNYGYTF. The chain recombines TRBV4-2 with TRBJ1-2; D may be TRBD1 (5 bases). The germline V gene encodes CDR1 LGHNA and CDR2 YNFKEQ. V lost 0 bases, J lost 2 bases, and 10 bases lay in between. CDR3 size: 15 residues.

A note on this clonotype: A read error is the likely source, as a far larger clone sits one nucleotide away. This chain joins TRBV18 and TRBJ2-5, with D possibly being TRBD1 (6 bases). The end of the DNA aligns better with TRBJ2-1, so the J call may be wrong. CDR3 length: 15 amino acids. CDR1 and CDR2 (germline): KGHSH, LQKENI. CDR3 coding DNA: TGTGCCAGCTCACCATCCGGGACATGGGGCAATGAGCAGTTCTTC. It encodes CASSPSGTWGNEQFF.

This clonotype has ten or more counts. The rearrangement joins TRBV2 to TRBJ2-3; D is possibly TRBD1 or TRBD2 (6 bases each). The germline V gene has CDR1 SNHLY and CDR2 FYNNEI. The CDR3 is 13 amino acids. Trimming cost V 5 bases and J 6 bases, with 12 bases left between them. The CDR3 loop reads CASSITGRDTQYF. The CDR3 DNA follows: TGTGCCAGCAGTATTACAGGGAGGGATACGCAGTATTTT.

This chain connects TRBV6-2 or TRBV6-3 to TRBJ2-3, with 8 bases identical to TRBD1. From germline, CDR1 is MNHEY and CDR2 SVGEGT. This CDR3 comprises 14 residues. Losses at the gene ends were 6 bases for V and 6 bases for J; bases not matched to a gene: 8. CDR3 in amino acids: CASRWTGRLDTQYF. Written as DNA, the CDR3 is TGTGCCAGCAGGTGGACAGGGAGATTGGATACGCAGTATTTT.

The chain is built from TRBV7-9 and TRBJ2-2; 7 nucleotides match TRBD1. The CDR3 contains 16 residues. From germline, CDR1 is SEHNR and CDR2 FQNEAQ (reference sequence). With V trimmed by 0 bases and J by 2 bases, 3 bases remained unmatched. The CDR3: CASSLAGGFNTGELFF. Here the CDR3 DNA reads TGTGCCAGCAGCTTAGCAGGGGGCTTTAACACCGGGGAGCTGTTTTTT.

The CDR3 region is CASSVALAGSDEQYF. The CDR3, as DNA: TGTGCCAGCAGCGTAGCCCTGGCCGGAAGCGACGAGCAGTACTTC. This rearrangement joins TRBV9 to TRBJ2-7; no reliable D call. There are 15 residues in the CDR3. Per germline, CDR1 SGDLS and CDR2 YYNGEE. Trimming took off 0 bases at V and 5 bases at J, with 15 bases between the two ends.

The gene calls are TRBV19 and TRBJ2-1, with 8 positions matching TRBD2. V lost 6 bases to trimming and J lost 5 bases; unmatched junction nucleotides: 9. The CDR3 spans 15 residues. Germline CDR1 and CDR2: LNHDA and SQIVND (reference sequence). The CDR3 sequence: CASSPLAGRNNEQFF. As DNA, the CDR3 is TGTGCCAGTAGCCCCTTAGCGGGACGGAACAATGAGCAGTTCTTC.

There are many counts of this clonotype. This sequence joins TRBV2 and TRBJ2-5; maybe TRBD1 (6 bases). The CDR3 is made up of 13 amino acids. Deletions cut 2 bases from V and 5 bases from J, with 9 bases between. Germline V lookup: CDR1 SNHLY, CDR2 FYNNEI. CDR3 region: CASSEQGMETQYF. The CDR3 nucleotides are TGTGCCAGCAGTGAACAGGGGATGGAGACCCAGTACTTC. Based on the CDR3 plus reference TRBV2 and TRBJ2-5, the full variable domain is EPEVTQTPSHQVTQMGQEVILRCVPISNHLYFYWYRQILGQKVEFLVSFYNNEISEKSEIFDDQFSVERPDGSNFTLKIRSTKLEDSAMYFCASSEQGMETQYFGPGTRLLVL.